This T cell receptor beta chain was captured in a study of vaccination effects on CD4 cells after COVID-19. ViraFEST used viral peptide pools to expand antigen-specific CD4+ T cells before sequencing. With about ten days of culture completed, CD4+ T cells were isolated. None of these healthy vaccinees had been infected with SARS-CoV-2 before vaccination. The culture medium for two million PBMC per well included roughly 10 IU/ml IL-2 and around 10 ug/ml peptides. Libraries were prepared by immunoSEQ multiplex PCR; TCRdb keeps only in-frame clonotypes and omits some of them. This table holds 60,000 to 65,000 clones, 70% to 85% found once. A note on this clone: Its antigen is undetermined.

Study-wide findings and caveats: Only a few convalescent patients and no early post-infection timepoints featured in the study. In vaccinees who were healthy, merely 1 out of 255 vaccine-induced clones cross-reacted with common cold coronaviruses.

The germline gives CDR1 KGHSH, CDR2 LQKENI. The CDR3 is 13 amino acids. V was clipped by 2 bases and J by 3 bases, with 5 bases between them. V is TRBV18 and J is TRBJ2-1; no clear D. The sample consisted of CD4+ T cells from PBMCs cultured with HCoV-OC43 spike peptides, taken before COVID-19 vaccination. The subset was: HCoV-OC43 spike overlapping peptide pool stimulation. The clonotype was recovered from a human donor who received a COVID-19 vaccine. CDR3 residues: CASSPLLYNEQFF. DNA of the CDR3: TGTGCCAGCTCACCATTACTCTACAATGAGCAGTTCTTC.